Listed here are 27 T cell receptor beta chains from one sample, sequenced in a study of T cell changes during pregnancy in multiple sclerosis. The table came from immunoSEQ multiplex PCR; TCRdb's copy has only in-frame clones and leaves some out. The data show 65,000 to 85,000 clones, about 90% seen once. The material sequenced was peripheral blood, taken after pregnancy. The receptors were gathered from a female donor with multiple sclerosis, enrolled in a pregnancy study.

CDR3 in amino acids: CAISEGRAPYDEQYF. The CDR3 nucleotides are TGTGCCATCAGTGAAGGCAGGGCCCCCTATGACGAGCAGTACTTC. The chain is built from TRBV10-3 and TRBJ2-7; tentative D call: TRBD1 (5 bases). CDR1 ENHRY and CDR2 SYGVKD come from the germline V gene. The length of the CDR3 is 15 residues. Trimming removed 3 bases from V and 5 bases from J, with 17 bases in between.

The chain joins TRBV5-4 to TRBJ2-1; D is possibly TRBD1 (6 bases). The germline V gene has CDR1 SGHNT and CDR2 YYREEE (reference sequence). Deletions cut 1 base from V and 4 bases from J, with 9 bases between. The CDR3 runs to 14 residues. This chain's CDR3 is CASSLPDSYNEQFF. CDR3 coding DNA: TGTGCCAGCAGCTTGCCGGACAGTTACAATGAGCAGTTCTTC. The whole variable domain, remainder taken from reference TRBV5-4 and TRBJ2-1, is ETGVTQSPTHLIKTRGQQVTLRCSSQSGHNTVSWYQQALGQGPQFIFQYYREEENGRGNFPPRFSGLQFPNYSSELNVNALELDDSALYLCASSLPDSYNEQFFGPGTRLTVL.

The chain has TRBV19 and TRBJ1-5, with 8 bases lining up with TRBD1. V dropped 10 bases and J dropped 5; count of bases not matched to a gene: 10. The CDR3 is made up of 14 amino acids. Germline-derived CDR1 and CDR2 are LNHDA and SQIVND (reference sequence). The CDR3 region has the DNA TGTGCCACACTCCCCCAGGGGGCGTATCAGCCCCAGCATTTT. The encoded protein is CATLPQGAYQPQHF. The variable domain in full, completed from reference TRBV19 and TRBJ1-5, reads DGGITQSPKYLFRKEGQNVTLSCEQNLNHDAMYWYRQDPGQGLRLIYYSQIVNDFQKGDIAEGYSVSREKKESFPLTVTSAQKNPTAFYLCATLPQGAYQPQHFGDGTRLSIL.

The chain is built from TRBV10-1 and TRBJ2-2; maybe TRBD1 (5 bases). This CDR3 spans 16 amino acids. V lost 0 bases and J lost 6, with 14 bases in between. CDR1 is WNHNN and CDR2 is SYGVQD in the germline V gene (reference sequence). The CDR3 loop reads CASSESDKGRAGELFF. CDR3 nucleotides: TGCGCCAGCAGTGAGTCGGACAAGGGTCGGGCCGGGGAGCTGTTTTTT.

This chain connects TRBV19 to TRBJ1-5; D might be TRBD1 (6 bases). There are 15 residues in the CDR3. Trimming cost V 1 base and J 4 bases, with 11 bases left between them. CDR1 and CDR2 from the germline V gene are LNHDA and SQIVND (reference sequence). The CDR3 region is CASSIASGVNQPQHF. The CDR3 DNA follows: TGTGCCAGTAGTATAGCTTCAGGGGTGAATCAGCCCCAGCATTTT.

This chain connects TRBV18 to TRBJ1-5; a weak D match, TRBD1 (5 bases). V shed 3 bases and J shed 4 bases, with 19 bases lying between them. CDR3 length: 17 amino acids. Germline CDR1 and CDR2: KGHSH and LQKENI. The CDR3 DNA reads as TGTGCCAGCTCACCCCCCGAGGTGGGGGGGGGAAATCAGCCCCAGCATTTT. This encodes CASSPPEVGGGNQPQHF.

This rearrangement joins TRBV19 to TRBJ2-1; 7 positions match TRBD1. The CDR3 extends over 14 amino acids. The germline CDR1 and CDR2 sequences are LNHDA and SQIVND (reference sequence). The V gene end was trimmed by 7 bases and the J gene end by 4 bases; junction bases not matched to a gene: 7. The CDR3 here is CASTPATGYNEQFF. DNA of the CDR3: TGTGCCAGTACGCCCGCGACAGGGTACAATGAGCAGTTCTTC.

This chain connects TRBV14 to TRBJ2-7; D may be TRBD1 (6 bases). Germline CDR1 SGHDN, CDR2 FVKESK. Between the trimmed V and J ends, which lost 8 bases and 4 bases, there was a span of 21 bases. The CDR3 loop spans 15 amino acids. For the CDR3, the DNA is TGTGCCAGCCAACTCAGGGGTGAAGCCGTGTACGAGCAGTACTTC. This translates into CASQLRGEAVYEQYF.

This clone is a singleton in its sample. The chain uses TRBV10-3 and TRBJ2-7; 7 nucleotides match TRBD2. Germline V gene data show CDR1 as ENHRY and CDR2 as SYGVKD. The CDR3 has 15 amino acids. The V and J ends lost 6 bases and 0 bases, in that order; junction bases with no gene match: 8. CDR3 residues: CAIRGTTSSSYEQYF. The CDR3 nucleotides are TGTGCCATCAGGGGGACGACTAGCTCCTCCTACGAGCAGTACTTC.

The genes are TRBV5-4 and TRBJ2-1, with TRBD2 identical over 9 bases. Germline V CDR1 and CDR2: SGHNT, YYREEE (reference sequence). V trimming: 4 bases; J trimming: 1 base; junction bases outside the gene matches: 3. CDR3 size: 15 residues. The CDR3 here is CASSMTSGSYNEQFF. In DNA, the CDR3 is TGTGCCAGCAGCATGACTAGCGGTTCCTACAATGAGCAGTTCTTC.

The CDR3 nucleotides are TGTGCCTCCGGCCAGGGTGACACTGAAGCTTTCTTT. It yields the protein CASGQGDTEAFF. The chain employs TRBV30 and TRBJ1-1, with a possible D match to TRBD1 (5 bases). This CDR3 contains 12 residues. V was shortened by 7 bases and J by 3 bases, with 12 bases between the two germline ends. Germline CDR1 reads GTSNPN; CDR2 reads SVGIG (reference sequence).

The rearrangement links TRBV5-1 to TRBJ1-1, with 12 bases fitting TRBD1. Germline CDR1 is SGHRS and CDR2 is YFSETQ. This CDR3 is built from 18 residues. V gave up 1 base and J gave up 3 bases; unmatched junction bases: 10. The CDR3, as DNA: TGCGCCAGCAGCTTGAGGGGGACAGGGGGCACGGCGGACACTGAAGCTTTCTTT. It yields the protein CASSLRGTGGTADTEAFF.

The CDR3 is CASSVTSGHYEQYF. In DNA form, the CDR3 reads TGTGCCAGTAGTGTTACTAGCGGGCACTACGAGCAGTACTTC. The chain employs TRBV19 and TRBJ2-7; 9 positions match TRBD2. The trim removed 5 bases at V and 3 bases at J, leaving 5 bases unmatched. The CDR3 covers 14 residues. Per the germline V gene, CDR1 is LNHDA and CDR2 is SQIVND (reference sequence). The variable domain in full, with the rest retrieved from reference TRBV19 and TRBJ2-7, is DGGITQSPKYLFRKEGQNVTLSCEQNLNHDAMYWYRQDPGQGLRLIYYSQIVNDFQKGDIAEGYSVSREKKESFPLTVTSAQKNPTAFYLCASSVTSGHYEQYFGPGTRLTVT.

This chain links TRBV2 with TRBJ1-4; D uncertain. The CDR3 is made up of 15 amino acids. Trimming took off 5 bases at V and 0 bases at J, with 10 bases between the two ends. Germline CDR1 is SNHLY and CDR2 is FYNNEI. The CDR3 reads CASSSSGATNEKLFF. CDR3 sequence (DNA): TGTGCCAGCAGTTCAAGCGGAGCAACTAATGAAAAACTGTTTTTT.

The rearrangement joins TRBV5-6 to TRBJ2-1; 9 positions match TRBD2. Germline lookup yields CDR1 SGHDT and CDR2 YYEEEE. The CDR3 extends over 16 amino acids. V dropped 0 bases and J dropped 10; count of bases not matched to a gene: 11. CDR3 region: CASSLEVAGALGEQFF. CDR3 DNA sequence: TGTGCCAGCAGCTTGGAGGTAGCGGGAGCCCTGGGGGAGCAGTTCTTC.

The genes are TRBV4-2 and TRBJ1-1, with D possibly matching TRBD1 (5 bases). Germline CDR1 LGHNA, CDR2 YNFKEQ. The ends were cut back, 2 bases at V and 1 base at J, with 8 bases in the middle. The CDR3 runs to 14 residues. DNA for the CDR3: TGTGCCAGCAGCCAAATTCAGGGGAACACTGAAGCTTTCTTT. Translation gives CASSQIQGNTEAFF.

The sample holds one count of this clone. The chain joins TRBV11-2 to TRBJ2-1, with TRBD2 matching over 8 bases. J lost 10 bases, V lost 1 base, and 12 bases had no gene match. Germline CDR1 is SGHAT and CDR2 is FQNNGV. The CDR3 extends over 16 amino acids. CDR3 bases: TGTGCCAGCAGCTTAGCGGGAGGGCCGGTAATTGGCGAGCAGTTCTTC. This sequence encodes CASSLAGGPVIGEQFF.

V usage is TRBV7-6 and J usage is TRBJ2-7; 16 bases are a match to TRBD2. CDR1 is SGHVS, CDR2 FNYEAQ, per germline. The CDR3 loop spans 16 amino acids. V was pared by 4 bases and J by 3 bases, with 3 bases of the junction left unmatched. The CDR3, as DNA: TGTGCCAGCAGCTCGGGACTAGCGGGAGGGCGCTACGAGCAGTACTTC. This gives the protein CASSSGLAGGRYEQYF.

This clone was seen a handful of times. The chain has TRBV5-6 and TRBJ2-5, with D tentatively TRBD2 (6 bases). Per germline, CDR1 SGHDT and CDR2 YYEEEE. The CDR3 runs to 13 residues. Trimming removed 4 bases from V and 0 bases from J, with 7 bases in between. For the CDR3, the DNA is TGTGCCAGCAGCCCGGGGGACCAAGAGACCCAGTACTTC. Protein sequence: CASSPGDQETQYF. The full variable domain, with the rest looked up from reference TRBV5-6 and TRBJ2-5, is DAGVTQSPTHLIKTRGQQVTLRCSPKSGHDTVSWYQQALGQGPQFIFQYYEEEERQRGNFPDRFSGHQFPNYSSELNVNALLLGDSALYLCASSPGDQETQYFGPGTRLLVL.

The chain employs TRBV5-1 and TRBJ2-5; no firm D call. V shed 4 bases and J shed 5 bases, with 9 bases lying between them. Germline lookup yields CDR1 SGHRS and CDR2 YFSETQ. The CDR3 has 12 residues. The CDR3 sequence is CASSPYRETQYF. The CDR3 DNA sequence: TGCGCCAGCAGCCCCTATCGGGAGACCCAGTACTTC.

This clone was seen once. In nucleotides, the CDR3 is TGCAGCGTTGAGAGCTCTGGGGCCAACGTCCTGACTTTC. Its protein product is CSVESSGANVLTF. V and J are TRBV29-1 and TRBJ2-6, with D uncertain. V lost 3 bases to trimming and J lost 0 bases, with 3 bases between them. The CDR3 has 13 residues. In germline, CDR1 is SQVTM, CDR2 ANQGSEA.

This chain joins TRBV25-1 and TRBJ2-1; 7 positions match TRBD1. Trimming cost V 1 base and J 0 bases; bases outside gene matches: 3. From germline, CDR1 is MGHDK and CDR2 SYGVNS. The CDR3 is 16 amino acids. The CDR3 reads CASSEWAGGSYNEQFF. The CDR3 DNA reads TGTGCCAGCAGTGAATGGGCAGGGGGCTCCTACAATGAGCAGTTCTTC.

There are a few counts of this clone. The chain carries TRBV6-5 and TRBJ1-5; a weak D match, TRBD1 (6 bases). CDR3 length: 15 amino acids. Germline V gives CDR1 MNHEY, CDR2 SVGAGI. With 6 bases removed from V and 4 bases from J, the gap between germline ends came to 16 bases. Here the CDR3 reads CASRKDRALNQPQHF. The CDR3 nucleotides read TGTGCCAGCAGGAAGGACAGAGCCCTAAATCAGCCCCAGCATTTT.

The genes are TRBV6-1 and TRBJ2-1; 14 nucleotides agree with TRBD2. In germline, CDR1 is MNHNS, CDR2 SASEGT. J lost 8 bases, V lost 4 bases, and 4 bases had no gene match. CDR3 length: 15 amino acids. The CDR3, as DNA: TGTGCCAGCAGTGTCGGACTAGCGGGAGGCGATGAGCAGTTCTTC. Its translation is CASSVGLAGGDEQFF.

This chain links TRBV7-2 with TRBJ2-7, with 12 bases identical to TRBD2. Germline CDR1 and CDR2: SGHTA and FQGNSA. V gave up 5 bases and J gave up 3 bases; unmatched junction bases: 2. The CDR3 consists of 14 residues. The DNA for the CDR3 is TGTGCCAGCAGCCGGACTAGCGGGGACTACGAGCAGTACTTC. This gives the protein CASSRTSGDYEQYF.

The rearrangement links TRBV11-2 to TRBJ2-5; 12 nucleotides agree with TRBD2. Trimming removed 2 bases from V and 4 bases from J; junction bases left unmatched: 2. Germline V gives CDR1 SGHAT, CDR2 FQNNGV. The CDR3 is 15 residues long. The CDR3 loop is CASSLLAGGPETQYF. The CDR3 bases are TGTGCCAGCAGCTTACTAGCGGGAGGGCCAGAGACCCAGTACTTC.

The chain employs TRBV2 and TRBJ2-5, with 10 bases identical to TRBD2. The end of the DNA fits TRBJ2-7 better, so the J call may be wrong. From germline, CDR1 is SNHLY and CDR2 FYNNEI. This CDR3 is 14 amino acids long. The CDR3 region has the DNA TGTGCCAGCAGCGTGGAGCGGGAGGGCTACGAGCAGTACTTC. The encoded protein is CASSVEREGYEQYF.